Listed here are 3 T cell receptor beta chains from one sample, sequenced in a study of T cell responses to AZD1222 COVID-19 vaccine. TCRdb's table, derived via immunoSEQ multiplex PCR, lists solely in-frame clones and lacks some. The sample consists of 90,000 to 120,000 clones, around 84% of them appearing once. The sequenced sample was peripheral blood, obtained on day 0 of AZD1222 vaccination. The source of these receptors is an adult in good health.

This clone has a single count. Distinct nucleotide sequences in the sample also encode this CDR3. The rearrangement joins TRBV5-1 to TRBJ1-5; D gene ambiguous. The germline gives CDR1 SGHRS, CDR2 YFSETQ. Deletions cut 4 bases from V and 0 bases from J, with 14 bases between. The CDR3 runs 16 residues. Here the CDR3 reads CASSLEGGNSNQPQHF. The CDR3 DNA sequence: TGCGCCAGCAGCCTTGAGGGAGGGAATAGCAATCAGCCCCAGCATTTT. Full variable domain (outside the CDR3, taken from reference TRBV5-1 and TRBJ1-5): KAGVTQTPRYLIKTRGQQVTLSCSPISGHRSVSWYQQTPGQGLQFLFEYFSETQRNKGNFPGRFSGRQFSNSRSEMNVSTLELGDSALYLCASSLEGGNSNQPQHFGDGTRLSIL.

V usage is TRBV3-1 (or the pseudogene TRBV3-2) and J usage is TRBJ2-1, with 9 nucleotides matching TRBD1. V lost 0 bases and J lost 4; bases outside the gene matches: 4. Germline CDR1 and CDR2: LGHDT and YNNKEL (reference sequence). The CDR3 is 16 amino acids. The CDR3 loop is CASSQEQGASYNEQFF. For the CDR3, the DNA is TGTGCCAGCAGCCAAGAACAGGGGGCCTCTTACAATGAGCAGTTCTTC.

CDR3 DNA sequence: TGTGCCAGCAGTGAATTGGAACTAGCGGGATGGTACAATGAGCAGTTCTTC. Protein: CASSELELAGWYNEQFF. This sequence joins TRBV6-1 and TRBJ2-1, with 10 bases that match TRBD2. Germline V gene sequence: CDR1 MNHNS, CDR2 SASEGT. This CDR3 is built from 17 residues. The V and J ends lost 2 bases and 4 bases, in that order; junction bases with no gene match: 8.